This record concerns one TCR beta chain sequence. The antigen is unknown. The protocol was immunoSEQ multiplex PCR, while the TCRdb copy is restricted to in-frame clones and leaves out a portion. The table lists over 55,000 clones, 80% to 90% of them singletons. This CDR3 comprises 17 residues. Germline assignment: CDR1 MNHNS and CDR2 SASEGT. With V trimmed by 3 bases and J by 6 bases, 14 bases remained unmatched. These data originate in a study of a mutant IDH1 vaccine in newly diagnosed glioma. Sample time point: week 5, during vaccination. In every dose of vaccine, 300 ug of mutant IDH1 20-mer peptide was given alongside topical imiquimod.

Sequencing was performed on PBMCs, taken from a glioma patient whose treatment included an IDH1 peptide vaccine. The origin of this receptor is a woman in her 40s with glioma. The rearrangement joins TRBV6-1 to TRBJ2-1, with TRBD2 identical over 7 bases. CDR3 nucleotide sequence: TGTGCCAGCAGTGACCAACTAGCGAGCATTGGTGGCAATGAGCAGTTCTTC. Amino acids: CASSDQLASIGGNEQFF.